This TCR beta chain was retrieved from a study of cytomegalovirus exposure and HLA in healthy donors listed by TCRdb under 2017. For the wider study: In an earlier analysis of approximately 500 of the donors, about 270 Gb of sequence data and some 100 million unique TCR beta sequences from about 190 million T cells were reported. An early release that covered approximately 600 HLA-typed donors contained about 300 gigabases of sequencing data and 85 million to 100 million unique TCR sequences. Among the roughly 400 genotyped donors, approximately 82% belonged to the genetic ancestry cluster associated with self-reported Caucasian donors. The aim of the study was to test whether cataloging public T cell receptors could identify signatures of past pathogen exposure. The T cell repertoires of several hundred subjects were profiled by immunosequencing and related to cytomegalovirus serostatus. Along with the roughly 610-subject first cohort, a separate validation cohort of over a hundred different subjects was used. To predict cytomegalovirus infection status, the study brought together high-throughput TCR immunosequencing, statistical association of individual TCRs with disease status, and machine learning. A later analysis re-analyzed previously published TCR beta repertoires from hundreds of donors and added high-resolution HLA genotyping to study TCR occurrence patterns. Rather than using new phenotypic data, the later analysis identified candidate immune exposures from TCR beta sequences and from how often those sequences occurred across donors. In an earlier analysis of 587 of the donors, high-throughput TCR beta sequencing was used to judge whether each TCR beta V gene segment behaved as functional or pseudogenic. Donor age, sex, ethnicity and CMV serostatus were compiled alongside the repertoire data. In a later genetic analysis, genome-wide SNP genotypes for about 60% of the 666 donors were used, and that subset was treated as a discovery cohort. All discovery cohort repertoires had been generated on a single sequencing platform. Both class I and class II loci were covered by HLA typing, at four-digit resolution. The number of donors typed differed by locus, with 629-630 for A, B, C, DRB1 and DQB1, roughly 520 for DQA1, 600 to 610 for DPA1, and about 450 for DPB1. Because of strong linkage in the cohort, 5 or 6 DR-DQ haplotypes were treated as single units for association and clustering. Among some 400 genotyped donors of the cohort, an average of approximately 240,000 unique TCR beta nucleotide sequences was sequenced per donor, of which about 20% were non-productive. What the research found in general, with its limitations: A further reported finding was that TCR beta sequences accurately predicted the HLA-A and HLA-B alleles for most subjects in the first cohort. Assigning TCR associations to individual alleles was difficult when HLA alleles, especially DR and DQ, strongly co-occurred. While some public TCRs were present in many individuals, most TCR sequences turned up only very rarely across donors. Because HLA typing was missing for some donors at each locus, association tests included only the typed subset. A total of about 150 TCR beta chains were listed by the study as associated with cytomegalovirus. Only TCR beta chains were sequenced in this cohort, and the absence of alpha or paired-chain data limited detectable features. A few of the identified cytomegalovirus-associated TCR beta chains were confirmed in vitro to be specific for cytomegalovirus antigens. According to the authors, the approach could potentially be generalized to other disease states and immunological phenotypes. For the cohort, immune exposure information was limited to CMV serostatus. According to a later analysis, most CMV-associated TCR beta chains appeared to be HLA-restricted, and the HLA associations seemed to be driven largely by CMV exposure. In an earlier analysis of 587 of the donors, most TCR beta V segments appeared in productive rearrangements about 87% or about 30% of the time, broadly matching IMGT annotations. A later analysis found that TCR association rates varied across HLA loci, with DRB1 alleles showing the most associated TCRs and HLA-C alleles the fewest. Roughly uniform sequencing depth across donors was assumed in presence/absence analyses, although this assumption may not hold. An association between a missense DCLRE1C variant and V-gene and J-gene trimming of TCR beta chains was found in a later genetic analysis and replicated in an independent cohort. A cluster of highly shared sequence variants was judged likely to be a technical artifact of the sequencing pipeline. At a false discovery rate of 0.05, a later analysis linked 16,951 TCR beta sequences to specific HLA alleles. A later analysis reported that several top co-occurrence clusters appeared linked to parvovirus B19, influenza, CMV and Epstein-Barr virus. Correlated functional status among segregating V segments might be attributable to linkage disequilibrium, but an unknown experimental factor could not be ruled out. Some IMGT-functional V segments, including TRBV6-2 and TRBV6-3, could not be distinguished by the 87-base-pair reads and were therefore excluded. Because counts were too low, roughly 18 rarely observed V segments, including chromosome 9 orphons, were left out of the earlier analysis of about 620 of the donors. A later analysis found that HLA-associated TCR beta chains were more clonally expanded and had lower generation probabilities than equally common non-associated chains. In both the original and validation cohorts, the classifier was reported to diagnose cytomegalovirus status with high specificity and sensitivity. Compared with the roughly 710-donor mean, donors in an Asian-associated ancestry cluster had fewer N-insertions in productive TCRs, according to a later genetic analysis.

Preparation of the library involved the immunoSEQ multiplex PCR assay. For the multiplex PCR, a mixture combining 60 forward primers for TCR Vbeta segments and 13 reverse primers for TCR Jbeta segments was used. The CDR3 region of rearranged TCR beta genes was amplified from genomic DNA by a multiplex PCR assay. The Illumina HiSeq System was used to sequence the amplified TCR beta libraries as 87-base-pair reads. Regarding the original processing steps: Across the 500 to 700 repertoires, a later analysis counted some 81 million unique TCR beta chains, 9.5 million to 12 million of which were shared by at least two donors. To remove PCR and sequencing errors, raw reads were error-corrected and collapsed into unique sequences using a nearest-neighbor algorithm that merged closely related sequences. Alignment of CDR3 sequences to IMGT reference sequences was used to assign V, D and J gene segments. For a sequence to be retained, a match of at least six nucleotides was required to both a V gene segment and a J gene segment. Rearrangements were called productive when the CDR3 lacked stop codons and stayed in frame with V and J; all others were non-productive. CDR3 was defined by IMGT convention, running from the second conserved V-encoded cysteine to the conserved J-encoded phenylalanine. In an earlier analysis of just under 600 of the donors, sequences lacking an unambiguous match to a single V gene segment were excluded. In an earlier analysis of approximately 560 of the donors, a V segment was called functional when productive rearrangements were above 56.7%, and segregating when the standard deviation between donors exceeded 5%. A statistical classification framework was built for diagnosing cytomegalovirus status from the catalog of TCR beta chain sequences. In a later analysis, TCR nucleotide sequences were compared against IMGT/GENE-DB human TR gene sequences so that V and J genes could be assigned. Using the TCRdist pipeline, a later analysis assigned CDR3 sequences along with most-parsimonious VDJ recombination scenarios. In a later analysis, every TCR beta chain was defined by the combination of its CDR3 amino acid sequence and its V-gene family, and reads without a unique V-gene family were dropped. To address suspected cross-contamination and a sequencing artifact, a later analysis removed several hundred highly shared, low-generation-probability nucleotide sequences. In a later analysis, a clonal expansion index for each public chain was calculated from normalized within-repertoire ranks of inferred template counts. In a later analysis, generation probabilities were computed using a VDJ recombination model fitted to out-of-frame rearrangements, and the results were checked against IGoR. Hypergeometric tests were used in a later analysis to score TCR-TCR, TCR-HLA and TCR-CMV co-occurrence, with a repertoire-size bias correction applied to the TCR pairs. A later analysis estimated false discovery rates by permuting HLA or CMV assignments 20 times. A later analysis grouped co-occurring TCRs with DBSCAN, adding TCRdist sequence similarity when clustering within HLA-allele-positive subsets. For co-occurrence clustering, repertoires with fewer than 30,000 or more than 120,000 public chains were excluded, along with 4 to 6 repertoires with anomalous nucleotide sharing. The clones in this table, taken by TCRdb from immuneACCESS, are in-frame only. Not every clone is retained; where verified, under half of the shortfall comes from an unresolved V gene, and the cause of the rest is unknown. D and trimming were read from the DNA, whereas the V and J calls and clone size are those reported in that table. Present in this sample are about 120,000 clones, about 80% of which were seen just once. Jointly, the top ten make up more than 2% of the sample.

The junction shows trimming of 2 bases on V and 5 bases on J, plus 15 bases between the germline ends. From cysteine to phenylalanine, the CDR3 is 15 amino acids long. Left in the record is the CDR3 DNA by itself, 45 bases read in frame from the first base. From the germline V gene (reference sequence), CDR1 is GTSNPN and CDR2 is SVGIG. In the case of this clone: It has no known antigen specificity. It has no much larger one-base neighbor in the sample; base qualities were not kept.

In total, approximately 610 healthy bone marrow donors made up the cohort. All cohort members were sampled while nominally healthy, although unrecorded immune exposures were likely present. Of the 600 to 750 cohort members, nearly 300 had a positive CMV serostatus and about 400 had a negative one, while no CMV serostatus was recorded for the donor. Each donor provided a peripheral blood sample, and peripheral blood mononuclear cells were used for TCR beta sequencing. The Qiagen DNeasy Blood Extraction Kit was used to extract genomic DNA from the blood cell samples. The chain couples TRBV30 to TRBJ1-4, with a weak D call of TRBD1 (6 bases match). Sequenced: PBMCs. The receptor's source is a human donor in good health. CDR3 region: CAWSILTGRNEKLFF. The nucleotide sequence is given as TGTGCCTGGAGTATTCTTACAGGGAGAAATGAAAAACTGTTTTTT.